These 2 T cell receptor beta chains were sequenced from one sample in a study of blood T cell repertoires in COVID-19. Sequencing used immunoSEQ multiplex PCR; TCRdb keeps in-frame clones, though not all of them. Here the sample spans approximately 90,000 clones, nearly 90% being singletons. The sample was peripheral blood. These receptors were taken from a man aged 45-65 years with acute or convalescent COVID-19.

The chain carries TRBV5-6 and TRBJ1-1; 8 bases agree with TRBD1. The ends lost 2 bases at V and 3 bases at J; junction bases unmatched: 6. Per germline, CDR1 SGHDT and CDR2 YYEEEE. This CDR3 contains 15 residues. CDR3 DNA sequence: TGTGCCAGCAGCTTCAGGGGGCTAATAGACACTGAAGCTTTCTTT. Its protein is CASSFRGLIDTEAFF.

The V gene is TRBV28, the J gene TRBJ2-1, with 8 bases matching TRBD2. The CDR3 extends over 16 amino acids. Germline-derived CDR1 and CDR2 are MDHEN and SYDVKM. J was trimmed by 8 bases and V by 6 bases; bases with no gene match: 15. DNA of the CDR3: TGTGCCAGCAGCATCCCCGGGGGGGGGCGCCCGGATGAGCAGTTCTTC. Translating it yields CASSIPGGGRPDEQFF.